This TCR beta chain was captured in a study of cytomegalovirus exposure and HLA in healthy donors. TCRdb's copy holds only in-frame clones and misses some; the assay was immunoSEQ multiplex PCR. Among roughly 260,000 clones listed, around 89% were seen once. The sequence came from a woman aged 18 to 35 in good health and CMV-seronegative. Sequencing was carried out using PBMCs.

The CDR3 is CAITGTDSYEQYF. The DNA of the CDR3 is TGTGCCATCACGGGAACCGACTCCTACGAGCAGTACTTC. The chain combines TRBV10-3 with TRBJ2-7; a possible D gene is TRBD2 (5 bases). V was cut by 7 bases and J by 0 bases, with 10 bases left in between. The CDR3 is made up of 13 amino acids. Germline V CDR1 and CDR2: ENHRY, SYGVKD.